Presented here are 21 T cell receptor beta chains from one specimen sequenced in a study of blood T cell repertoires in COVID-19. Clones were sequenced by immunoSEQ multiplex PCR, and TCRdb holds only the in-frame ones, with some missing. The table records about 200,000 clones, roughly nine tenths of them present only once. The sequencing sample was made of peripheral blood. Receptor source: a man aged 35 to 55 with acute or convalescent COVID-19.

This clone was counted between two and nine times. The chain is built from TRBV4-2 and TRBJ1-6; a weak D match, TRBD1 (5 bases). The CDR3 runs to 14 residues. Germline CDR1 and CDR2: LGHNA and YNFKEQ. Trimming pared 0 bases from V and 7 bases from J, leaving 7 bases between. Here the CDR3 DNA reads TGTGCCAGCAGCCAAGAGGGGGGGAATTCACCCCTCCACTTT. This sequence encodes CASSQEGGNSPLHF.

V usage is TRBV28 and J usage is TRBJ1-2; D not resolved. The CDR3 consists of 13 residues. Germline CDR1 MDHEN, CDR2 SYDVKM. V was clipped by 2 bases and J by 3 bases, with 7 bases between them. CDR3 nucleotide sequence: TGTGCCAGCAGTTTACCAGGCTACTATGGCTACACCTTC. Its translation is CASSLPGYYGYTF.

V is TRBV3-1 (or the pseudogene TRBV3-2) and J is TRBJ2-1; D is unresolved. The CDR3 extends over 12 amino acids. V gave up 1 base and J gave up 12 bases, with 10 bases separating them. Per the germline V gene, CDR1 is LGHDT and CDR2 is YNNKEL (reference sequence). CDR3 nucleotides: TGTGCCAGCAGCCAAGTAGCAGTCCGGCAGTTCTTC. It specifies CASSQVAVRQFF.

The chain joins TRBV19 to TRBJ1-1; tentatively, D is TRBD1 (5 bases). Germline-derived CDR1 and CDR2 are LNHDA and SQIVND (reference sequence). Trimming stripped 6 bases from V and 4 bases from J, with 9 bases between. The CDR3 length is 12 residues. The DNA for the CDR3 is TGTGCCAGTAGCAGGGTGGGCACTGAAGCTTTCTTT. It yields the protein CASSRVGTEAFF.

The chain has TRBV9 and TRBJ2-7, with D maybe TRBD1 (5 bases). The CDR3 spans 14 residues. Trimming stripped 0 bases from V and 4 bases from J, with 11 bases between. The germline V gene encodes CDR1 SGDLS and CDR2 YYNGEE. CDR3 coding DNA: TGTGCCAGCAGCGTAGAAGGCAGGGCGTACGAGCAGTACTTC. It yields the protein CASSVEGRAYEQYF.

The J gene is TRBJ2-2, the V gene TRBV28; TRBD1 agrees at 8 bases. The CDR3 totals 16 residues. From germline, CDR1 is MDHEN and CDR2 SYDVKM. Trimming at V came to 0 bases and at J to 5 bases, leaving 5 bases not matched to a gene. The CDR3 DNA sequence: TGTGCCAGCAGTTTATGGCAGGGGGCGAGAACCGGGGAGCTGTTTTTT. Translation gives CASSLWQGARTGELFF.

V and J are TRBV21-1 and TRBJ1-6. TRBV21-1 is annotated as a pseudogene. This CDR3 contains 15 residues. CDR3 DNA: TGTGCCAGCAGCAAAGAGGGAGGGGCTAATTCAGCCCTCCACTTT. It translates to CASSKEGGANSALHF.

V is TRBV4-1 and J is TRBJ1-5; D is perhaps TRBD1 (5 bases). The length of the CDR3 is 16 residues. With 0 bases removed from V and 6 bases from J, the gap between germline ends came to 15 bases. Germline CDR1 and CDR2: MGHRA and YSYEKL. CDR3 protein: CASSQDQRGVLQPQHF. The CDR3 DNA reads TGCGCCAGCAGCCAAGATCAGCGGGGGGTCCTTCAGCCCCAGCATTTT.

This chain joins TRBV6-4 and TRBJ2-1; perhaps TRBD1 as D (5 bases). Trimming took 5 bases from V and 6 from J, leaving 14 bases between them. The CDR3 is 14 residues long. CDR1 MRHNA and CDR2 SNTAGT come from the germline V gene. In nucleotides, the CDR3 is TGTGCCAGCAGTATACAGGCTGATTTCAATGAGCAGTTCTTC. Translated, it gives CASSIQADFNEQFF.

This sequence joins TRBV11-1 and TRBJ2-1, with D possibly TRBD2 on 5 matching bases. The CDR3 totals 13 residues. Trimming removed 8 bases at V and 10 bases at J, with 18 bases between. Looked up from germline, CDR1 is SGHAT and CDR2 is FQDESV (reference sequence). This CDR3 is CASGRTGIGEQFF. DNA of the CDR3: TGTGCCAGCGGTAGAACGGGGATAGGGGAGCAGTTCTTC.

The rearrangement joins TRBV28 to TRBJ2-5; no definite D call. Looked up from germline, CDR1 is MDHEN and CDR2 is SYDVKM. This CDR3 is built from 11 residues. Trimming pared 7 bases from V and 5 bases from J, leaving 8 bases between. The CDR3 DNA follows: TGTGCCAGCACTTATTTGGAGACCCAGTACTTC. This encodes CASTYLETQYF.

This clone was seen repeatedly, ten times or more. The chain combines TRBV7-9 with TRBJ1-2; 8 bases match TRBD1. The CDR3 is 14 amino acids. Germline V gives CDR1 SEHNR, CDR2 FQNEAQ (reference sequence). Unmatched junction bases numbered 11, after V lost 6 bases and J lost 8 bases. DNA of the CDR3: TGTGCCAGCAGAGGACAGGGCATGGACAGGGGCTACACCTTC. Amino acid sequence: CASRGQGMDRGYTF.

V and J are TRBV6-2 or TRBV6-3 and TRBJ2-3, with no clear D. CDR1 and CDR2 from the germline V gene are MNHEY and SVGEGT. CDR3 length equals 13 residues. V lost 4 bases and J lost 5, with 10 bases in between. This CDR3 is CASSLLARDTQYF. In nucleotides, the CDR3 is TGTGCCAGCAGTTTATTGGCCCGAGATACGCAGTATTTT.

The chain links TRBV9 to TRBJ1-2; D call uncertain. Germline-derived CDR1 and CDR2 are SGDLS and YYNGEE. The CDR3 length is 13 residues. Trimming took 4 bases from V and 6 from J, leaving 13 bases between them. CDR3 sequence: CASSLSGVNGYTF. The DNA of the CDR3 is TGTGCCAGCAGCCTTTCCGGGGTGAATGGCTACACCTTC.

The chain carries TRBV3-1 (or the pseudogene TRBV3-2) and TRBJ2-5; 10 nucleotides align to TRBD1. This CDR3 spans 14 amino acids. V was pared by 5 bases and J by 2 bases, with 2 bases of the junction left unmatched. In germline, CDR1 is LGHDT, CDR2 YNNKEL (reference sequence). CDR3 DNA sequence: TGTGCCAGCAGCGGGGACAGGGGACAAGAGACCCAGTACTTC. As protein: CASSGDRGQETQYF.

This clone was counted a few times. The chain couples TRBV10-1 to TRBJ2-1; D perhaps matches TRBD2 (7 bases). The germline gives CDR1 WNHNN, CDR2 SYGVQD (reference sequence). The CDR3 is 16 amino acids. V lost 3 bases, J lost 5 bases, and 17 bases lay in between. CDR3 loop: CASSEVGAGANNEQFF. The CDR3 DNA reads as TGCGCCAGCAGTGAAGTCGGTGCGGGGGCTAACAATGAGCAGTTCTTC.

The chain carries TRBV9 and TRBJ1-1, with D unresolved. V was shortened by 0 bases and J by 3 bases, with 6 bases between the two germline ends. This CDR3 region has 13 residues. CDR1 is SGDLS and CDR2 is YYNGEE in the germline V gene. For the CDR3, the DNA is TGTGCCAGCAGCGTAGTAGGAGACACTGAAGCTTTCTTT. It encodes CASSVVGDTEAFF.

The chain is built from TRBV11-2 and TRBJ2-7, with 7 bases that match TRBD1. CDR3 length equals 14 residues. Germline V gene data show CDR1 as SGHAT and CDR2 as FQNNGV. The V segment lost 1 base and the J segment 2 bases; nucleotides outside the gene matches: 2. Written as DNA, the CDR3 is TGTGCCAGCAGCTTAGTGGACAGGACCTACGAGCAGTACTTC. Amino acid sequence: CASSLVDRTYEQYF. Complete variable domain (other parts from reference TRBV11-2 and TRBJ2-7): EAGVAQSPRYKIIEKRQSVAFWCNPISGHATLYWYQQILGQGPKLLIQFQNNGVVDDSQLPKDRFSAERLKGVDSTLKIQPAKLEDSAVYLCASSLVDRTYEQYFGPGTRLTVT.

V is TRBV7-3 and J is TRBJ1-1; TRBD1 might be the D (5 bases). The CDR3 contains 16 residues. V was cut by 5 bases and J by 3 bases, with 19 bases left in between. Germline V gives CDR1 SGHTA, CDR2 FQGTGA. CDR3 residues: CASSQWGYGSHTEAFF. In nucleotides, the CDR3 is TGTGCCAGCAGCCAATGGGGGTACGGGAGCCACACTGAAGCTTTCTTT. Full variable domain (outside the CDR3, taken from reference TRBV7-3 and TRBJ1-1): GAGVSQTPSNKVTEKGKYVELRCDPISGHTALYWYRQSLGQGPEFLIYFQGTGAADDSGLPNDRFFAVRPEGSVSTLKIQRTERGDSAVYLCASSQWGYGSHTEAFFGQGTRLTVV.

The rearrangement uses TRBV2 and TRBJ2-3; TRBD2 matches at 7 bases. V lost 5 bases and J lost 3; bases outside the gene matches: 5. Germline lookup yields CDR1 SNHLY and CDR2 FYNNEI. The CDR3 is 14 residues long. This CDR3 is CASSTSAGTDTQYF. The CDR3 nucleotides read TGTGCCAGCAGTACTAGCGCAGGAACAGATACGCAGTATTTT.

The rearrangement links TRBV15 to TRBJ2-5, with 8 bases identical to TRBD2. This CDR3 is 15 amino acids long. J lost 4 bases, V lost 0 bases, and 4 bases had no gene match. Germline-derived CDR1 and CDR2 are LNHNV and YYDKDF (reference sequence). The CDR3 loop is CATSRDNSGRETQYF. The DNA of the CDR3 is TGTGCCACCAGCAGAGATAACAGCGGGAGAGAGACCCAGTACTTC.